The clone carrying this T cell receptor (beta chain) has just one count. Germline assignment: CDR1 MNHEY and CDR2 SMNVEV (reference sequence). CDR3 length: 13 amino acids. V dropped 3 bases and J dropped 4 bases, with 9 bases sitting between them. These data are taken from a study of OX40 agonist ivuxolimab in advanced cancers. About the research overall: Ivuxolimab, an antibody acting as an agonist of OX40 (CD134), was used to treat patients. Ivuxolimab doses were 0.01, 0.1, 0.3, 1.5, 3 or 10 mg/kg every 2 weeks.

The cohort excluded patients with autoimmune disease history or systemic immunosuppression. Clones were read by immunoSEQ multiplex PCR, and TCRdb kept only the in-frame ones, dropping some. The table lists roughly 13,000 clones, 77% of them singletons. Sequencing used CD4+ or CD8+ T cells sorted from blood, obtained in a trial of the OX40 agonist ivuxolimab. The sequence was obtained from an adult with an advanced solid tumor such as melanoma, head and neck, liver or kidney cancer. The rearrangement links TRBV27 to TRBJ2-5; no clear D gene. CDR3 coding DNA: TGTGCCAGCAGTTTTGGTCCGGTAGAGACCCAGTACTTC. Translation: CASSFGPVETQYF.